Listed here are 25 T cell receptor beta chains from one sample, sequenced in a study of technical replicates of blood from a few donors (dated by TCRdb to 2015 to 2018). Library construction relied on the immunoSEQ multiplex PCR assay. The immuneACCESS repertoire file appears here via TCRdb, limited to in-frame rearrangements. These files lack a portion of the clones; in checked studies, under half of the deficit traces to unresolved V genes, and the cause of the others is not known. This sample holds roughly 80,000 clones; under 96% were observed only once. 0.3% to 0.4% of the sample comes from the top ten. The sample comprised T cells isolated from PBMCs. These receptors were collected from a human donor in good health.

This chain links TRBV28 with TRBJ1-5; D perhaps matches TRBD1 (5 bases). The CDR3 has 13 residues. The V gene lost 3 bases and the J gene lost 6 bases, with 9 bases spanning the gap. In germline, CDR1 is MDHEN, CDR2 SYDVKM. CDR3 amino acids: CASSLGEGQPQHF. CDR3 nucleotide sequence: TGTGCCAGCAGTTTGGGGGAGGGTCAGCCCCAGCATTTT.

The chain employs TRBV7-2 and TRBJ2-1; D remains ambiguous. Germline V lookup: CDR1 SGHTA, CDR2 FQGNSA. V gave up 3 bases and J gave up 0 bases, with 6 bases separating them. The CDR3 has 14 amino acids. CDR3 amino acids: CASSFIYSYNEQFF. CDR3 nucleotide sequence: TGTGCCAGCAGCTTTATTTACTCCTACAATGAGCAGTTCTTC.

This clone was seen more than once but under ten times. This sample also contains other DNA sequences that code for the same CDR3. The rearrangement joins TRBV9 to TRBJ1-2; D is unclear. Trimming left V 0 bases short and J 4 bases short, with 10 bases between. The CDR3 loop spans 14 amino acids. CDR1 SGDLS and CDR2 YYNGEE come from the germline V gene. The CDR3 loop is CASSVGGGSYGYTF. The CDR3 region has the DNA TGTGCCAGCAGCGTAGGGGGAGGCAGCTATGGCTACACCTTC.

The CDR3 DNA is TGTGCCAGCAGCCAACTAGCGGGCTACAATGAGCAGTTCTTC. Its protein is CASSQLAGYNEQFF. The chain combines TRBV14 with TRBJ2-1, with 8 bases fitting TRBD2. The length of the CDR3 is 14 residues. The V segment lost 2 bases and the J segment 3 bases; nucleotides outside the gene matches: 0. Germline CDR1 SGHDN, CDR2 FVKESK.

The CDR3 nucleotides are TGTGCCAGCAGCGTAGACCCCCGGGAGGAAAAACTGTTTTTT. Protein sequence: CASSVDPREEKLFF. The genes are TRBV9 and TRBJ1-4; D not resolved. Germline V gene data show CDR1 as SGDLS and CDR2 as YYNGEE. CDR3 length: 14 amino acids. Trimming stripped 0 bases from V and 8 bases from J, with 11 bases between.

The CDR3 protein is CARYPLGQTGSGELFF. The DNA for the CDR3 is TGTGCCAGGTATCCCCTAGGACAGACAGGCTCCGGGGAGCTGTTTTTT. The chain links TRBV27 to TRBJ2-2; TRBD1 is a possible D gene (6 bases). The CDR3 covers 16 residues. The ends were cut back, 9 bases at V and 6 bases at J, with 23 bases in the middle. Germline lookup yields CDR1 MNHEY and CDR2 SMNVEV (reference sequence).

This chain connects TRBV28 to TRBJ2-3; 8 bases align to TRBD2. The CDR3 sequence is 15 residues long. V dropped 8 bases and J dropped 2; count of bases not matched to a gene: 9. The germline gives CDR1 MDHEN, CDR2 SYDVKM. The CDR3 sequence is CASCRERGNTDTQYF. The CDR3 DNA reads as TGTGCCAGCTGCCGAGAGCGGGGGAACACAGATACGCAGTATTTT.

The chain carries TRBV5-6 and TRBJ2-7, with 13 positions matching TRBD2. CDR1 is SGHDT and CDR2 is YYEEEE in the germline V gene. This CDR3 comprises 14 residues. V shed 7 bases, J shed 4 bases, and the junction held 5 bases outside the gene matches. CDR3 residues: CASGLAGVPYEQYF. CDR3 bases: TGTGCCAGCGGACTAGCGGGAGTTCCGTACGAGCAGTACTTC.

This clone was detected only once. The chain couples TRBV13 to TRBJ2-3, with a possible D match to TRBD2 (6 bases). Per germline, CDR1 PRHDT and CDR2 FYEKMQ (reference sequence). CDR3 size: 17 residues. V gave up 5 bases and J gave up 4 bases, with 22 bases separating them. CDR3 sequence (DNA): TGTGCCAGCAGCCCCGAAAAACTAGCCGGGGTCGCAGATACGCAGTATTTT. This gives the protein CASSPEKLAGVADTQYF.

CDR3 nucleotides: TGCGCCAGCAGTGAAGGCAAGCGGGAGACAGAGACCCAGTACTTC. Amino acids: CASSEGKRETETQYF. The chain recombines TRBV10-1 with TRBJ2-5, with 8 bases lining up with TRBD2. Losses at the gene ends were 3 bases for V and 4 bases for J; bases not matched to a gene: 7. Germline V gene sequence: CDR1 WNHNN, CDR2 SYGVQD (reference sequence). This CDR3 is built from 15 residues.

The chain recombines TRBV6-5 with TRBJ1-2, with D possibly being TRBD1 (5 bases). CDR1 and CDR2 (germline): MNHEY, SVGAGI. The CDR3 spans 14 residues. Trimming took off 6 bases at V and 6 bases at J, with 17 bases between the two ends. CDR3 region: CASSPGGVWDGYTF. The DNA of the CDR3 is TGTGCCAGCAGCCCCGGAGGGGTTTGGGATGGCTACACCTTC.

The J gene is TRBJ2-5, the V gene TRBV19, with D tentatively TRBD2 (5 bases). The V gene's germline CDR1 is LNHDA and CDR2 SQIVND (reference sequence). The CDR3 runs 13 residues. Trimming took off 4 bases at V and 5 bases at J, with 11 bases between the two ends. The CDR3 sequence: CASSNGRRETQYF. DNA of the CDR3: TGTGCCAGTAGTAATGGCCGGAGGGAGACCCAGTACTTC.

The J gene is TRBJ2-3, the V gene TRBV10-3, with D perhaps matching TRBD2 (6 bases). V gave up 2 bases and J gave up 0 bases, with 9 bases separating them. This CDR3 comprises 15 residues. CDR1 and CDR2 (germline): ENHRY, SYGVKD. The CDR3 protein is CAISELASSTDTQYF. The CDR3 DNA sequence: TGTGCCATCAGTGAGCTAGCGTCTAGCACAGATACGCAGTATTTT.

The chain employs TRBV30 and TRBJ1-4; the D gene is possibly TRBD1 (6 bases). Trimming took off 0 bases at V and 3 bases at J, with 14 bases between the two ends. This CDR3 has 16 residues. Germline-derived CDR1 and CDR2 are GTSNPN and SVGIG (reference sequence). CDR3 sequence (DNA): TGTGCCTGGAGTGTGGACAGCCCCTCTTCTAATGAAAAACTGTTTTTT. It encodes CAWSVDSPSSNEKLFF.

The chain is built from TRBV11-2 and TRBJ2-7; TRBD2 aligns across 11 bases. Germline CDR1 SGHAT, CDR2 FQNNGV. V was pared by 0 bases and J by 0 bases, with 7 bases of the junction left unmatched. This CDR3 is built from 18 residues. CDR3 in amino acids: CASSLEGLAGSLSYEQYF. In DNA form, the CDR3 reads TGTGCCAGCAGCTTAGAAGGACTAGCGGGCTCCCTCTCCTACGAGCAGTACTTC.

The chain couples TRBV7-8 to TRBJ2-2, with D perhaps matching TRBD1 (5 bases). The CDR3 is made up of 15 amino acids. Germline V gene sequence: CDR1 SGHVS, CDR2 FQNEAQ. Trimming removed 6 bases from V and 1 base from J, with 12 bases in between. The CDR3 bases are TGTGCCAGCAGTTATACTACAGGGAACACCGGGGAGCTGTTTTTT. This codes for CASSYTTGNTGELFF.

The chain combines TRBV27 with TRBJ1-1; D not resolved. This CDR3 is 15 amino acids long. Germline V lookup: CDR1 MNHEY, CDR2 SMNVEV (reference sequence). Deletions cut 2 bases from V and 0 bases from J, with 10 bases between. This chain's CDR3 is CASSLVLSMNTEAFF. CDR3 in DNA: TGTGCCAGCAGTTTAGTACTATCCATGAACACTGAAGCTTTCTTT.

This clone was seen only once. The chain carries TRBV21-1 and TRBJ1-4; the listed D gene, TRBD1, was not tested against the DNA. TRBV21-1 is a pseudogene segment. The CDR3 sequence is 15 residues long. In DNA form, the CDR3 reads TGTGCCAGCCATGACGAGGGCAGGGGAGATGAAAAACTGTTTTTT. This codes for CASHDEGRGDEKLFF.

The rearrangement joins TRBV5-1 to TRBJ2-5; D perhaps matches TRBD2 (6 bases). V was shortened by 5 bases and J by 4 bases, with 30 bases between the two germline ends. The CDR3 spans 19 residues. Germline-derived CDR1 and CDR2 are SGHRS and YFSETQ. CDR3 loop: CASSLAPGGSGSRGETQYF. The CDR3 coding sequence is TGCGCCAGCAGTCTAGCCCCCGGCGGTAGCGGCAGCCGGGGAGAGACCCAGTACTTC.

The chain uses TRBV9 and TRBJ2-1; no firm D call. V was clipped by 0 bases and J by 0 bases, with 10 bases between them. There are 16 residues in the CDR3. In germline, CDR1 is SGDLS, CDR2 YYNGEE. The CDR3 DNA is TGTGCCAGCAGCGTAGCCCTACAGAGCTCCTACAATGAGCAGTTCTTC. It codes for CASSVALQSSYNEQFF.

The rearrangement uses TRBV2 and TRBJ2-3; weak D call: TRBD2 (5 bases). From germline, CDR1 is SNHLY and CDR2 FYNNEI. The CDR3 covers 15 residues. V was cut by 6 bases and J by 3 bases, with 16 bases left in between. The CDR3 loop is CASSPTSFGTDTQYF. The CDR3, as DNA: TGTGCCAGCAGCCCCACTAGTTTTGGGACAGATACGCAGTATTTT. The full variable domain, its missing parts supplied by reference TRBV2 and TRBJ2-3, is EPEVTQTPSHQVTQMGQEVILRCVPISNHLYFYWYRQILGQKVEFLVSFYNNEISEKSEIFDDQFSVERPDGSNFTLKIRSTKLEDSAMYFCASSPTSFGTDTQYFGPGTRLTVL.

The rearrangement uses TRBV2 and TRBJ2-5; no clear D gene. Germline V gene lookup returns CDR1 SNHLY and CDR2 FYNNEI. The CDR3 loop spans 14 amino acids. V was pared by 5 bases and J by 0 bases, with 10 bases between. The CDR3, as DNA: TGTGCCAGCAGTCTCGACTCGTACCAAGAGACCCAGTACTTC. This sequence encodes CASSLDSYQETQYF. The whole variable domain, remainder taken from reference TRBV2 and TRBJ2-5, is EPEVTQTPSHQVTQMGQEVILRCVPISNHLYFYWYRQILGQKVEFLVSFYNNEISEKSEIFDDQFSVERPDGSNFTLKIRSTKLEDSAMYFCASSLDSYQETQYFGPGTRLLVL.

This clone was recorded once. The chain recombines TRBV9 with TRBJ2-5, with TRBD1 matching 11 bases. The CDR3 runs 14 residues. CDR1 and CDR2 from the germline V gene are SGDLS and YYNGEE. V shed 7 bases and J 5 bases; nucleotides not matched to a gene: 7. The CDR3 spells CASSGTGGIETQYF. The CDR3 coding sequence is TGTGCCAGCTCCGGGACAGGGGGTATCGAGACCCAGTACTTC.

The chain uses TRBV7-2 and TRBJ2-2; 7 bases map to TRBD1. With 1 base clipped from V and 3 bases from J, the junction kept 5 bases outside the gene matches. Germline V gives CDR1 SGHTA, CDR2 FQGNSA. CDR3 length equals 16 residues. CDR3 nucleotides: TGTGCCAGCAGCTTAGGCCCGGGACAGTACACCGGGGAGCTGTTTTTT. Translating gives CASSLGPGQYTGELFF.

The chain carries TRBV9 and TRBJ2-7; 8 bases match TRBD2. CDR1 and CDR2 from the germline V gene are SGDLS and YYNGEE. The CDR3 has 13 residues. The CDR3 nucleotides read TGTGCGAGCGGTAATAGCGGGACTTACGAGCAGTACTTC. This translates into CASGNSGTYEQYF.